The clone carrying this T cell receptor beta chain appeared a few times. As yet, its antigen is unknown. This sample was included in a study of T-cell memory formation after mild COVID-19. Study-level information: Largely donor-specific TCR clusters were found.

TCRdb fed the 5' RACE reads into MiXCR, producing one record per CDR3 protein. The sample records 300,000 to 400,000 distinct CDR3 sequences, 14% being singletons. Whole-study findings and limits: Second-wave clones reaching peak frequency on day 37 lacked confirmed SARS-CoV-2 specificity. Contracting CD4+ clones lay largely in CM and EM, with CD8+ ones residing in EMRA.

Material for sequencing was PBMCs or a T cell subset sorted from them (not recorded which). This TCR derives from a man aged 18 to 30 who had mild COVID-19 (a few samples of this study predate the infection). Cell type and time point are not known.

The CDR3, as DNA: TGTGCCAGCAGCCCCCGAGGGGGGGACAGTGGGCGAGATACGCAGTATTTT. This encodes CASSPRGGDSGRDTQYF. The chain links TRBV7-2 to TRBJ2-3; possibly TRBD1 or TRBD2 for D (7 bases each). Deletions cut 5 bases from V and 5 bases from J, with 23 bases between. Germline lookup yields CDR1 SGHTA and CDR2 FQGNSA. This CDR3 spans 17 amino acids.